The present T cell receptor (beta chain) was sequenced within a study of cytomegalovirus exposure and HLA in healthy donors. Study overall: Genotyping showed roughly 86% of 398 donors falling in the Caucasian-associated ancestry cluster.

The study, taken as a whole, reports: Prior analysis indicated that the majority of TCR beta V segments exhibited productivity approximately 87% or approximately 30% of the time.

The CDR3 covers 14 residues. Germline V gene data show CDR1 as WSHSY and CDR2 as SAAADI. Trimming took 6 bases from V and 0 from J; bases not matched to a gene: 4. About this clone: Its antigen is not known.

The PCR employed 60 Vbeta primers together with 13 Jbeta primers. Study processing details: There were 80 million or so unique TCR beta chains by a later count, and 10 million to 12 million of them were shared. Clones were sequenced by immunoSEQ multiplex PCR, and TCRdb holds only the in-frame ones, with some missing. For V, J and clone size, that table is used; D and trimming come from the DNA. The profile shows 150,000 to 200,000 clones, roughly 73% of them singletons. This TCR was sampled from a woman aged 25 to 39 in good health and CMV-seronegative. Sequenced input: PBMCs. The chain joins TRBV10-2 to TRBJ2-7, with 8 bases identical to TRBD1. The CDR3 is CASSRQGTSYEQYF. The CDR3 nucleotides are TGCGCCAGCAGCAGACAGGGGACCTCCTACGAGCAGTACTTC.